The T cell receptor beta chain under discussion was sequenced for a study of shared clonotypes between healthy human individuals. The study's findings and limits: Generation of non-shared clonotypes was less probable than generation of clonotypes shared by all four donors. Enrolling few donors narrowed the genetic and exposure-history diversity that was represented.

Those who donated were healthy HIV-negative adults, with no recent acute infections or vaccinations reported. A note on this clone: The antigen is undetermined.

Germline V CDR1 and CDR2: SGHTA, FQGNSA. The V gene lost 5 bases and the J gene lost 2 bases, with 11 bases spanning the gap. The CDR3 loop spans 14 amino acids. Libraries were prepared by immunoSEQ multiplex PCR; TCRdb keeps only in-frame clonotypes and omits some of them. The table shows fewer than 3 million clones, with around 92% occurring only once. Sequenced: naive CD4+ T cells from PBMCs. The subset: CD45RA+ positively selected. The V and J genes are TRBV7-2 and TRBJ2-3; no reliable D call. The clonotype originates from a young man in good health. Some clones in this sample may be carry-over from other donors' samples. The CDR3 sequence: CASSPRRATDTQYF. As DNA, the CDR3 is TGTGCCAGCAGCCCCCGTCGGGCCACAGATACGCAGTATTTT.